This TCR beta chain was sequenced during a study of T cell repertoires in cytomegalovirus infection. Each CDR3 protein is one row after TCRdb ran MiXCR on the reads. The table lists some 500,000 distinct CDR3 sequences, approximately 40% of them singletons. The CDR3 runs to 15 residues. The V gene end was trimmed by 5 bases and the J gene end by 5 bases; junction bases not matched to a gene: 11. The V gene's germline CDR1 is SGHVS and CDR2 FQNEAQ. With respect to this clonotype: What it binds is not known.

The chain couples TRBV7-8 to TRBJ2-5; 7 positions match TRBD2. This material consisted of cultured PBMCs, taken from culture after CMV antigen stimulation. This TCR came from a human donor in good health (CMV status not recorded). Some clones in this sample may be carry-over from other donors' samples. CDR3 region: CASSPTTGGLETQYF. The CDR3 nucleotides are TGTGCCAGCAGCCCTACCACCGGGGGGTTGGAGACCCAGTACTTC.